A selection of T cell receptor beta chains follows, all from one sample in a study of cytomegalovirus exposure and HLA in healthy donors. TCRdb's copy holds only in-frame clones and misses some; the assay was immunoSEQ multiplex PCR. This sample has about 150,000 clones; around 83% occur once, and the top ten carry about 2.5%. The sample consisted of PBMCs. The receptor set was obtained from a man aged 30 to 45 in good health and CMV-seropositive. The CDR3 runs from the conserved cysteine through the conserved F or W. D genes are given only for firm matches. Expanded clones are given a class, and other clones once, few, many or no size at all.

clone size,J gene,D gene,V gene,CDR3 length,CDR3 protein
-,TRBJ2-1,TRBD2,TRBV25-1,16,CASSIFGASGANEQFF
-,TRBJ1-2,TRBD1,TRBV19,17,CASSLGERQGRGGGYTF
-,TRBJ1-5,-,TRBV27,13,CASSFGRNQPQHF
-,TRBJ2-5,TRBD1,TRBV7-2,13,CASSSTGGETQYF
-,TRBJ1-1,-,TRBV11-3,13,CASSLSPRTEAFF
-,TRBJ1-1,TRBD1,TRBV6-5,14,CASSYLGQATEAFF
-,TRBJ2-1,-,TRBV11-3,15,CASSWLRGAYNEQFF
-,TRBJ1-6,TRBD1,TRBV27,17,CASSSQGVVTYNSPLHF
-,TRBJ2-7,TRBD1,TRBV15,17,CATSRDPQGALLVEQYF
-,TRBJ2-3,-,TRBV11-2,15,CASSLGGTRTDTQYF
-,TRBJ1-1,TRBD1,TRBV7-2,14,CASSLSKGQVPAFF
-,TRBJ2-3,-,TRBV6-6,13,CASVEHSTDTQYF
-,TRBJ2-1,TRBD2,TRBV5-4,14,CASSFKAGFNEQFF
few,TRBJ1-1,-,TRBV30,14,CAWIQGRMNTEAFF
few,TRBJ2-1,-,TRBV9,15,CASSVAGALYNEQFF
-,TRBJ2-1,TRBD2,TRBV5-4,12,CASSLGLEKQFF
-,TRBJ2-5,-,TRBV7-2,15,CASSFMPGRQETQYF
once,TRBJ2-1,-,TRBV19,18,CASSLRSQLTSSYNEQFF
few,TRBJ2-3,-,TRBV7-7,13,CASSSKSADTQYF
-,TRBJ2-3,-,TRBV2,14,CASSEISSTDTQYF
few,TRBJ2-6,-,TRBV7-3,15,CASSFAGAGANVLTF
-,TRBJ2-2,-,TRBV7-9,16,CASTGQLADLTGELFF
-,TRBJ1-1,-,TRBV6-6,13,CASTPPGATEAFF
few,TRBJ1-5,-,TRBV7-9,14,CASSLSQGYQPQHF
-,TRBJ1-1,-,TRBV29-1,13,CSVDTGLNTEAFF
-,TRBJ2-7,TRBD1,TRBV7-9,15,CASSSGQILPYEQYF
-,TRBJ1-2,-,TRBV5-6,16,CASSLGVSGGFHGYTF
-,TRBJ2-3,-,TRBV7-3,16,CASSFGSGLFTDTQYF
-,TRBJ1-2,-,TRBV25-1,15,CASSEFGRAVLEYTF
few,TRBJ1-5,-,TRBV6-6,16,CASSYPRTVSNQPQHF
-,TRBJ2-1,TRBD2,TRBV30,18,CAWSGLAGGPSSYNEQFF
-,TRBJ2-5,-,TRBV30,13,CAWGGDSGETQYF
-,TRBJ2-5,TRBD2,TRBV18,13,CASSAAGAETQYF